This T cell receptor beta chain is from a study of blood T cell repertoires in COVID-19. Study-level information: PBMCs, B-cell-depleted T cells, or T cells provided the cDNA or gDNA that made up the material.

Original handling: Using reference gene primer amplification, nucleated cell counts were estimated. The method was immunoSEQ multiplex PCR; TCRdb's version includes in-frame clones alone and lacks a portion of them. V and J calls and clone size are copied from that table; D and trimming were computed from the DNA. The sample carries some 110,000 clones, 80% to 90% recorded once. V shed 0 bases, J shed 3 bases, and the junction held 7 bases outside the gene matches. From germline, CDR1 is SGHDT and CDR2 YYEEEE. The CDR3 spans 16 residues. Sequencing was carried out using peripheral blood. The chain links TRBV5-6 to TRBJ1-2, with 8 positions matching TRBD1. The receptor was derived from a woman aged 70-85 years with acute or convalescent COVID-19. The DNA for the CDR3 is TGTGCCAGCAGCTTGGGAGGACAGGGTGGCCACTATGGCTACACCTTC. Translating gives CASSLGGQGGHYGYTF. Full variable domain (outside the CDR3, taken from reference TRBV5-6 and TRBJ1-2): DAGVTQSPTHLIKTRGQQVTLRCSPKSGHDTVSWYQQALGQGPQFIFQYYEEEERQRGNFPDRFSGHQFPNYSSELNVNALLLGDSALYLCASSLGGQGGHYGYTFGSGTRLTVV.